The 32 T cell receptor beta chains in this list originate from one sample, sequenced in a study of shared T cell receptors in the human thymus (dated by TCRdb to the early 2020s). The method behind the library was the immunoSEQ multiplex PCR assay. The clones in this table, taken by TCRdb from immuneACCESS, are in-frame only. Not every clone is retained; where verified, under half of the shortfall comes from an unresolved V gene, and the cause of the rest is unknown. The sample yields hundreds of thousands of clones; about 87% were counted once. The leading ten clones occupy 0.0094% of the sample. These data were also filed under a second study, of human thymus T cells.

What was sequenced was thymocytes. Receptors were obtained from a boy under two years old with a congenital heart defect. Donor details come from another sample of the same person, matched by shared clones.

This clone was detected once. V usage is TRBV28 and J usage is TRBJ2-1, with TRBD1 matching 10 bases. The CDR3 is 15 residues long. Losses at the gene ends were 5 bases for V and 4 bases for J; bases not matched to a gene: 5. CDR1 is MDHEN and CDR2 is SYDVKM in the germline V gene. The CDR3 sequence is CASSLDRGGYNEQFF. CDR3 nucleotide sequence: TGTGCCAGCAGTCTGGACAGGGGGGGATACAATGAGCAGTTCTTC.

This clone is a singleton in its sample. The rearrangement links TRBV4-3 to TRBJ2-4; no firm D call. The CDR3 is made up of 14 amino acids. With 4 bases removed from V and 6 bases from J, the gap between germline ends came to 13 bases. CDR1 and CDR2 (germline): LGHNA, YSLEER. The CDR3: CASSPTRCRNIQYF. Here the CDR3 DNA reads TGCGCCAGCAGCCCTACGAGGTGCAGAAACATTCAGTACTTC.

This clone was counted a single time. The CDR3 spells CASAGQRVYGYTF. As DNA, the CDR3 is TGTGCCAGCGCGGGGCAGCGGGTCTATGGCTACACCTTC. The rearrangement uses TRBV2 and TRBJ1-2, with D possibly being TRBD1 (5 bases). There are 13 residues in the CDR3. Germline CDR1 is SNHLY and CDR2 is FYNNEI. The V end lost 8 bases, the J end lost 4 bases, and 14 bases lay between the germline ends.

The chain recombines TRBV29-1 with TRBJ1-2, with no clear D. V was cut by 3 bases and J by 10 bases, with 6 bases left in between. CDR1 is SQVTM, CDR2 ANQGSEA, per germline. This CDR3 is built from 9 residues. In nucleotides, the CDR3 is TGCAGCGTTGACGACAACTACACCTTC. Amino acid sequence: CSVDDNYTF.

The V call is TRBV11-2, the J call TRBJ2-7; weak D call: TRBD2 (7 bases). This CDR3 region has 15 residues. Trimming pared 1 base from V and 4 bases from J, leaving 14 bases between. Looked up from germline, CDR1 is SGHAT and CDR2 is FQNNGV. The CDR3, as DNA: TGTGCCAGCAGCTTAGCTGGGGGGGGCGGTTACGAGCAGTACTTC. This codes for CASSLAGGGGYEQYF. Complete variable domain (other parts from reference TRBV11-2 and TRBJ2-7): EAGVAQSPRYKIIEKRQSVAFWCNPISGHATLYWYQQILGQGPKLLIQFQNNGVVDDSQLPKDRFSAERLKGVDSTLKIQPAKLEDSAVYLCASSLAGGGGYEQYFGPGTRLTVT.

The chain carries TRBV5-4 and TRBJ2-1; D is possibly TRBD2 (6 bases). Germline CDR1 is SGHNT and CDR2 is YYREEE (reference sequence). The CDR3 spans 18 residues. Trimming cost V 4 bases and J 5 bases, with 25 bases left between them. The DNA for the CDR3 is TGTGCCAGCAGCAGCCCCCACCCTTGGGCTAGCGTCCACAATGAGCAGTTCTTC. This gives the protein CASSSPHPWASVHNEQFF.

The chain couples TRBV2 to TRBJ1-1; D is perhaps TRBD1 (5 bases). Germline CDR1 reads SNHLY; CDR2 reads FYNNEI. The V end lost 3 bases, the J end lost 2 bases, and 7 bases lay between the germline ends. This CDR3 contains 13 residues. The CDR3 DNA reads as TGTGCCAGCAGTGACAGGGCTAACACTGAAGCTTTCTTT. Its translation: CASSDRANTEAFF. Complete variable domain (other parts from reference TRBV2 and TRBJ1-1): EPEVTQTPSHQVTQMGQEVILRCVPISNHLYFYWYRQILGQKVEFLVSFYNNEISEKSEIFDDQFSVERPDGSNFTLKIRSTKLEDSAMYFCASSDRANTEAFFGQGTRLTVV.

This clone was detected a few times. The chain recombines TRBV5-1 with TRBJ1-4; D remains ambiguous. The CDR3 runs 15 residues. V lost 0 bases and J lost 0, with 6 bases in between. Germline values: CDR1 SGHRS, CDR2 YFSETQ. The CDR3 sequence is CASSLEPATNEKLFF. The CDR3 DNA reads TGCGCCAGCAGCTTGGAGCCGGCAACTAATGAAAAACTGTTTTTT.

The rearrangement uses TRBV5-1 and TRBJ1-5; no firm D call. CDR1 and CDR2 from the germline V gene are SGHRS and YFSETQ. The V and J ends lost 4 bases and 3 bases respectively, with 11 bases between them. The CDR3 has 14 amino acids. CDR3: CASSPEPSNQPQHF. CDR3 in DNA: TGCGCCAGCAGCCCCGAGCCGTCCAATCAGCCCCAGCATTTT.

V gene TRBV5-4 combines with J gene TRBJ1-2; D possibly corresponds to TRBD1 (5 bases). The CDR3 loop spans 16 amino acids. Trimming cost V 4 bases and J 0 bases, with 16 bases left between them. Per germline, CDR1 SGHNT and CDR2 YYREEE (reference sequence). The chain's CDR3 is CASSDIRVWANYGYTF. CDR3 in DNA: TGTGCCAGCAGCGATATCAGGGTATGGGCTAACTATGGCTACACCTTC.

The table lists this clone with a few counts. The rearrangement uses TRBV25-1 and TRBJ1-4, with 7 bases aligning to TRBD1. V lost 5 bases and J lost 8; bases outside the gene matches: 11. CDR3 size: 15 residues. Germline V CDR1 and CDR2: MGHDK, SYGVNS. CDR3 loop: CASSSKGAGWEKLFF. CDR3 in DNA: TGTGCCAGCAGTAGCAAGGGGGCAGGTTGGGAAAAACTGTTTTTT.

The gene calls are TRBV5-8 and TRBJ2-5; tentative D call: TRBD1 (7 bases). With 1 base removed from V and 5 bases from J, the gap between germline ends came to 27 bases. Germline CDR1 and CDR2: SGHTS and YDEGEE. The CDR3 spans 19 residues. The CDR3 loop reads CASSLLYGGQEGVGETQYF. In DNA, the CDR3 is TGTGCCAGCAGCTTGTTATATGGAGGACAGGAGGGGGTCGGGGAGACCCAGTACTTC.

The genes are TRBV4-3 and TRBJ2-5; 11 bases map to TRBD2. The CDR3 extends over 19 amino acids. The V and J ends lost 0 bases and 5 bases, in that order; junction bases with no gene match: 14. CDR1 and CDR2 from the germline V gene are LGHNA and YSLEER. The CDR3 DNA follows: TGCGCCAGCAGCCAAGATCTGCCATTAGCGGGAGGGAGGGGGGAGACCCAGTACTTC. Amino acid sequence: CASSQDLPLAGGRGETQYF.

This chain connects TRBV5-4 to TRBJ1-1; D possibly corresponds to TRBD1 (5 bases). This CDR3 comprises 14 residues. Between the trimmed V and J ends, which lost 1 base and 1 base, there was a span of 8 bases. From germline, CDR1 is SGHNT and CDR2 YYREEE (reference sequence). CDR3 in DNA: TGTGCCAGCAGCTTGATCGACAGGAACACTGAAGCTTTCTTT. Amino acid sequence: CASSLIDRNTEAFF.

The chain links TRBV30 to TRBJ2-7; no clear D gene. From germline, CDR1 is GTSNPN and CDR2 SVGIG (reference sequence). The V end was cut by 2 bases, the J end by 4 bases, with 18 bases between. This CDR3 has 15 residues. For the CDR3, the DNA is TGTGCCTGGAGTTCTTCAGGTTTTACTTTTTACGAGCAGTACTTC. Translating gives CAWSSSGFTFYEQYF.

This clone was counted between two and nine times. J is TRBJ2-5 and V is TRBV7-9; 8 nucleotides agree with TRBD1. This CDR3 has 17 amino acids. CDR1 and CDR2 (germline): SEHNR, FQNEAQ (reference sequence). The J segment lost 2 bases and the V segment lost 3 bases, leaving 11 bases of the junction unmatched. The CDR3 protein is CASSLTGEYKLQETQYF. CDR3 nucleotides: TGTGCCAGCAGCTTGACAGGGGAGTATAAGCTACAAGAGACCCAGTACTTC.

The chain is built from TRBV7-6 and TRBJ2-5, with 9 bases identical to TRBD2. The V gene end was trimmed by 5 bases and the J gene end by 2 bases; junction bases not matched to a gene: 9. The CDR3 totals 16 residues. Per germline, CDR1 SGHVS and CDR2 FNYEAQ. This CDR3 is CASSRTPSGEQETQYF. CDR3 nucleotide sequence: TGTGCCAGCAGCCGAACTCCTAGCGGGGAACAAGAGACCCAGTACTTC.

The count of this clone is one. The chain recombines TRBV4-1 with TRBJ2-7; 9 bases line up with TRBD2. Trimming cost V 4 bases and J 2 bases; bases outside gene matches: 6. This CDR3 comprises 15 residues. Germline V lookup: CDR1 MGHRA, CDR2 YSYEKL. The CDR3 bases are TGCGCCAGCAGCCTTGACCTAGCGGGAACCTACGAGCAGTACTTC. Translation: CASSLDLAGTYEQYF.

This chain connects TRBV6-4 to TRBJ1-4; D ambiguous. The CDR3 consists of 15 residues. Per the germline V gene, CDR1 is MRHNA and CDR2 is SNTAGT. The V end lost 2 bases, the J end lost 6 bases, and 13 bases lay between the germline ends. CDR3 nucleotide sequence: TGTGCCAGCAGTGACGTTACTCAAGCGGATGAAAAACTGTTTTTT. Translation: CASSDVTQADEKLFF.

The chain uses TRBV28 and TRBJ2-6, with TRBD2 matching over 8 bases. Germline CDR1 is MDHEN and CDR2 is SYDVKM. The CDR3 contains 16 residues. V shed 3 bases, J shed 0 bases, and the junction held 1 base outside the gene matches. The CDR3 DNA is TGTGCCAGCAGTTTCGGGGGGGACTCTGGGGCCAACGTCCTGACTTTC. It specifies CASSFGGDSGANVLTF.

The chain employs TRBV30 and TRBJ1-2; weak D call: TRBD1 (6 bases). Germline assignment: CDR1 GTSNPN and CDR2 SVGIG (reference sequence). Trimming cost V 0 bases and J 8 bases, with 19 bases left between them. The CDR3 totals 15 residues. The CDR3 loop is CAWSVRGRGAGGYTF. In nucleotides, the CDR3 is TGTGCCTGGAGTGTACGTGGTCGGGGGGCGGGAGGCTACACCTTC.

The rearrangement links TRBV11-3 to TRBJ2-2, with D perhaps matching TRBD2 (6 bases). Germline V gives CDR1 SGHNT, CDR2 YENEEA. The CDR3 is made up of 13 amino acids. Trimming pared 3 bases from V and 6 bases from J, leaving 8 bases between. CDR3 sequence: CASSFGRSGELFF. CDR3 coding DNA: TGTGCCAGCAGCTTTGGGAGGTCCGGGGAGCTGTTTTTT. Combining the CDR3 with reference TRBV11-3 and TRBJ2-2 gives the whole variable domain EAGVVQSPRYKIIEKKQPVAFWCNPISGHNTLYWYLQNLGQGPELLIRYENEEAVDDSQLPKDRFSAERLKGVDSTLKIQPAELGDSAVYLCASSFGRSGELFFGEGSRLTVL.

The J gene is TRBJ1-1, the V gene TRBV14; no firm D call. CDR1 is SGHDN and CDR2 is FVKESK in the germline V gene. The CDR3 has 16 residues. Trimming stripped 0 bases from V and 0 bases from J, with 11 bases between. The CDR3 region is CASSQEREPLNTEAFF. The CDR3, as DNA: TGTGCCAGCAGCCAAGAAAGAGAACCGCTGAACACTGAAGCTTTCTTT.

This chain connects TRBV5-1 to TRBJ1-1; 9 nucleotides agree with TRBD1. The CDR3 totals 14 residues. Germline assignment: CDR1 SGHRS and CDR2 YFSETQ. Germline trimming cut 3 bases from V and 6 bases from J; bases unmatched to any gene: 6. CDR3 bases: TGCGCCAGCAGCTGGGGACAGGGAGCCGCTGAAGCTTTCTTT. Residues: CASSWGQGAAEAFF.

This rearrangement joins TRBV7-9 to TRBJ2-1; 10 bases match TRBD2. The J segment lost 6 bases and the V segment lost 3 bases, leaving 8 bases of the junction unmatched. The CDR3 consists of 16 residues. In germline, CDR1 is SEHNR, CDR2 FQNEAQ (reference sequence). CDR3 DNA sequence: TGTGCCAGCAGCTTCCAACGAGCGGGAGGGCCCAATGAGCAGTTCTTC. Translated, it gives CASSFQRAGGPNEQFF. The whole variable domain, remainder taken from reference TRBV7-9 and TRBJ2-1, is DTGVSQNPRHKITKRGQNVTFRCDPISEHNRLYWYRQTLGQGPEFLTYFQNEAQLEKSRLLSDRFSAERPKGSFSTLEIQRTEQGDSAMYLCASSFQRAGGPNEQFFGPGTRLTVL.

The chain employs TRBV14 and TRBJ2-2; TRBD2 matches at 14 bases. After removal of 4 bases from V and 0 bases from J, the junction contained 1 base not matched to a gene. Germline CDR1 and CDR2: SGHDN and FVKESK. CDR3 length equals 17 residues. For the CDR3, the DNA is TGTGCCAGCAGCCCGGGACTAGCGGGGGCGAACACCGGGGAGCTGTTTTTT. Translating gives CASSPGLAGANTGELFF.

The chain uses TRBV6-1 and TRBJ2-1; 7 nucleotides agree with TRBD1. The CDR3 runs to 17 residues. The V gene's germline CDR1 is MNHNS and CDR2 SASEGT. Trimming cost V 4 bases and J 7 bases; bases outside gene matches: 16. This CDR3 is CASSARDRDQVQNEQFF. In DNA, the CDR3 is TGTGCCAGCAGTGCACGCGACAGGGACCAAGTCCAGAATGAGCAGTTCTTC.

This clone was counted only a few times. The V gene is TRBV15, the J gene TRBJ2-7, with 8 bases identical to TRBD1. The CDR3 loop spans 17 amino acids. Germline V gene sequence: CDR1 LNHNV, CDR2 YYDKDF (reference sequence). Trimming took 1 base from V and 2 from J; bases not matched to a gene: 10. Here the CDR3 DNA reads TGTGCCACCAGCAGAGCAGACGTGGGACAGGTGACCTACGAGCAGTACTTC. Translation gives CATSRADVGQVTYEQYF. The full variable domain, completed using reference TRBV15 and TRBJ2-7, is DAMVIQNPRYQVTQFGKPVTLSCSQTLNHNVMYWYQQKSSQAPKLLFHYYDKDFNNEADTPDNFQSRRPNTSFCFLDIRSPGLGDTAMYLCATSRADVGQVTYEQYFGPGTRLTVT.

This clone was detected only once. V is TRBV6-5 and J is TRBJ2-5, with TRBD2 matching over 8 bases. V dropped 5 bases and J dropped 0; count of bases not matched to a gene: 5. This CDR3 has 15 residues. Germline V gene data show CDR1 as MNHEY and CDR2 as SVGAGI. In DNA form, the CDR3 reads TGTGCCAGCAGTAGCGGGGGAGGGTACCAAGAGACCCAGTACTTC. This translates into CASSSGGGYQETQYF.

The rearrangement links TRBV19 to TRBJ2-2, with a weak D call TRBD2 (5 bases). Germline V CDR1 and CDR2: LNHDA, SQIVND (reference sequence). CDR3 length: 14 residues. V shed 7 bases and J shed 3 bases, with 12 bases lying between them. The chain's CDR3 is CASKTRVDTGELFF. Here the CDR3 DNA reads TGTGCCAGTAAGACGCGGGTAGACACCGGGGAGCTGTTTTTT. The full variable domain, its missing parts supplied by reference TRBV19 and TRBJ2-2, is DGGITQSPKYLFRKEGQNVTLSCEQNLNHDAMYWYRQDPGQGLRLIYYSQIVNDFQKGDIAEGYSVSREKKESFPLTVTSAQKNPTAFYLCASKTRVDTGELFFGEGSRLTVL.

The CDR3 sequence: CASSLSSDRVEKGTEAFF. CDR3 coding DNA: TGTGCCAGCAGCTTATCGTCCGACAGGGTCGAGAAGGGCACTGAAGCTTTCTTT. This chain links TRBV7-3 with TRBJ1-1; TRBD1 matches at 7 bases. Germline V CDR1 and CDR2: SGHTA, FQGTGA. V gave up 2 bases and J gave up 4 bases; unmatched junction bases: 16. CDR3 size: 18 residues.

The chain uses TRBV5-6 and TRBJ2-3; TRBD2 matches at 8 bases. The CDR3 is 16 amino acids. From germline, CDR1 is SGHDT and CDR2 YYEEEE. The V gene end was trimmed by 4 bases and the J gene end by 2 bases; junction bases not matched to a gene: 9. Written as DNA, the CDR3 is TGTGCCAGCAGCGTCCGCGGGAGGACCTCCACAGATACGCAGTATTTT. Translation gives CASSVRGRTSTDTQYF.